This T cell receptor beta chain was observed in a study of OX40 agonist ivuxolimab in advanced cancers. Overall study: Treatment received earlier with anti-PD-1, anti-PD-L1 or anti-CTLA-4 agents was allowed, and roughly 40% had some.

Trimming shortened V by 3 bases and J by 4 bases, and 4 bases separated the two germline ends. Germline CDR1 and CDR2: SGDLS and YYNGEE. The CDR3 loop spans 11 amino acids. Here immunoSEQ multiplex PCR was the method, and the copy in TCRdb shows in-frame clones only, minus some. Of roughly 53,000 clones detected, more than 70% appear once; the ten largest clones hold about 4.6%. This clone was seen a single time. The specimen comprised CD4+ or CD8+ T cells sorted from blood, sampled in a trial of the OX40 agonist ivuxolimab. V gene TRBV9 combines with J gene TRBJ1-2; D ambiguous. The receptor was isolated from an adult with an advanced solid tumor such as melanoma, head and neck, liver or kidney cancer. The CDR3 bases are TGTGCCAGCAGCGGGCGCTATGGCTACACCTTC. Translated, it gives CASSGRYGYTF.